This TCR beta chain stems from a study of T-cell memory formation after mild COVID-19. Study findings and constraints: That cross-reactive memory joined was suggested by some responding clones appearing in pre-infection memory.

Losses at the gene ends were 8 bases for V and 10 bases for J; bases not matched to a gene: 14. This CDR3 has 14 residues. Germline V gene lookup returns CDR1 SGHAT and CDR2 FQNNGV. From 5'RACE with constant-segment primers came TCR alpha and TCR beta cDNA libraries that carried sample barcodes and UMIs. A single record per CDR3 protein comes from TCRdb applying MiXCR to the 5' RACE reads. Among fewer than 400,000 distinct CDR3 sequences listed, about 16% were seen once. As concerns this clonotype: Its target is not known.

This sequence originates from a man between 18 and 35 years old who had mild COVID-19 (a few samples of this study predate the infection). Cell type and time point are not known. The rearrangement joins TRBV11-2 to TRBJ2-1, with 7 bases aligning to TRBD2. Sequencing input: PBMCs or a T cell subset sorted from them (not recorded which). The CDR3: CASGSWAGDGEQFF. Written as DNA, the CDR3 is TGTGCCAGCGGGAGCTGGGCGGGGGACGGGGAGCAGTTCTTC.